This TCR beta chain came from a study of blood T cells in healthy people across ages (dated by TCRdb to the mid-2010s). A note on the overall study: In model experiments, template switching captured roughly one uniquely barcoded TCR beta cDNA molecule for every two T cells. Using deep sequencing normalized with unique cDNA molecular identifiers, the study measured how TCR beta repertoire diversity changes with age. Four age groups were formed from the donors: young (average roughly 15 years), middle-aged (around 39), aged (about 62) and long-lived (roughly 81). To avoid experimental bias, donors of different ages were randomly spread across the sequencing lanes. Two additional independent replicas of 1 million unique cDNA reads from the same blood draw were analyzed for two donors (one aged 18 to 30 and one aged 80 or older).

Regarding this clonotype: It lacks a known antigen. Per-base quality was not reported, and no clone a single base away is much larger than it.

Donors were roughly 40 systemically healthy Caucasian individuals from Russia aged 6 to 90 years. Around 9.9 milliliters of peripheral blood were collected from each donor into EDTA-treated Vacutainer tubes. Ficoll-Paque density-gradient centrifugation was used to isolate PBMCs, with at least 6.5 million per sample. Total RNA, at least 5.5 micrograms per sample, was extracted from PBMCs with Trizol reagent. For every donor, an aliquot of PBMCs went through flow cytometry to measure the percentages of naive CD45RAhigh/CD27high T cells. The library was generated by 5' RACE. The sequencer was an Illumina HiSeq 2500. The second PCR ran for about 6 to 12 cycles and used a J-beta primer mix along with a sample-barcoded 5' primer. A template-switch 5' adaptor carrying 12 random nucleotides introduced a unique molecular identifier onto each TCR beta cDNA molecule. Each sample yielded at least 2.5 million CDR3-containing paired-end reads. All of the RNA was converted into first-strand cDNA using the Mint cDNA synthesis kit, with a TRBC-specific oligonucleotide serving as the primer. All cDNA was treated with uracil-DNA glycosylase and then went through a first 18-cycle PCR with the universal primers M1SS and BC2_uni_R. The paper's data handling went like this. Each sample was normalized by randomly selecting 1 million high-quality reads, each carrying a distinct molecular identifier. Instead of being binned into consensus sequences, reads with shared molecular identifiers were discarded. MiTCR, run with a Q25 quality threshold and the strictest error-elimination algorithm, handled CDR3 identification, clonotype clustering and error correction. A nonparametric unseen species model using Euler transformation provided a lower-bound estimate of total TCR beta diversity. TCRdb trimmed public reads at Q25 via fastp, called clones via MiXCR and kept in-frame beta chains. Rows are combined by CDR3 protein, so each entry shows the most common genes and DNA. TCRdb, rather than the study authors, made the V and J calls. For this sample there are around 1,000,000 distinct CDR3 sequences; 35% to 45% appear just once. The ten largest clones take up over 10% of the sample.

The CDR3, cysteine through phenylalanine, is 14 amino acids long. The CDR3 DNA has 42 bases and is translated from base 1. Here V drops 6 bases and J drops 6 bases, and the junction holds 9 bases not matched to any gene. CDR1 and CDR2, per the germline V gene (reference sequence), are DFQATT and SNEGSKA. Study-level results and caveats: Observed TCR beta diversity correlated strongly with the percentage of naive T cells measured by flow cytometry. Observed TCR beta diversity per million T cells fell roughly linearly with age, and a significant reduction was already apparent by age about 43. Estimates of total diversity based on one million sequenced T cells were considered lower bounds and underestimates. Compared with the aged group, the long-lived group had more naive CD4+ T cells, fewer expanded clones and increased TCR diversity, suggesting age selection. Since profiling was done on bulk unsorted PBMCs, naive and antigen-experienced compartments could not be conclusively compared. Because the CMV infection status of the donors was unknown, age-related changes in expanded clonotypes may potentially have been confounded.

The source is a man aged 18 to 29 in good health. The V and J genes are TRBV20-1 and TRBJ2-1; TRBD2 matches 9 bases in the middle. The material sequenced was blood. This receptor carries the CDR3 CSARTPSGVNEQFF. At the DNA level, the sequence is TGCAGTGCCCGAACCCCTAGCGGGGTCAATGAGCAGTTCTTC.